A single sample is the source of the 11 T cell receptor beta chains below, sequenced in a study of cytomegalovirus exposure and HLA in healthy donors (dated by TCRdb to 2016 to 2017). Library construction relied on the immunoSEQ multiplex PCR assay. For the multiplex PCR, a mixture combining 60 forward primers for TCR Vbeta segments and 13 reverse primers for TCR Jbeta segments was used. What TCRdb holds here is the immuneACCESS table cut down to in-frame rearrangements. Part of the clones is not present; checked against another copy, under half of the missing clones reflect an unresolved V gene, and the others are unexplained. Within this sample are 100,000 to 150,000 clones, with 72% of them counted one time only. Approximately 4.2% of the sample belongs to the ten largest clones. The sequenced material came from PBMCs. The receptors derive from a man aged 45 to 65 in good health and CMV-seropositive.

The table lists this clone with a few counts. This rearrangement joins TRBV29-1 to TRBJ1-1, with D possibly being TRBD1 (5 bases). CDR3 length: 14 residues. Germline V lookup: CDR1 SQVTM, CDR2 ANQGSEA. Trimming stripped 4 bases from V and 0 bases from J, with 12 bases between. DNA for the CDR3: TGCAGCGTTGTGGGGGGATCAATGAACACTGAAGCTTTCTTT. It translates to CSVVGGSMNTEAFF.

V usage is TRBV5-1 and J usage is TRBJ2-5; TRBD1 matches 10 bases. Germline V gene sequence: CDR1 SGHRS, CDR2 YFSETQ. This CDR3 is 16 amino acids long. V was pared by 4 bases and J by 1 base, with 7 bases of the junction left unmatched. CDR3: CASSRGQGGPQETQYF. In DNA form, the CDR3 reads TGCGCCAGCAGCAGAGGACAGGGGGGCCCCCAAGAGACCCAGTACTTC. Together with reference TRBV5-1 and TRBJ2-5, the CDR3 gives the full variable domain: KAGVTQTPRYLIKTRGQQVTLSCSPISGHRSVSWYQQTPGQGLQFLFEYFSETQRNKGNFPGRFSGRQFSNSRSEMNVSTLELGDSALYLCASSRGQGGPQETQYFGPGTRLLVL.

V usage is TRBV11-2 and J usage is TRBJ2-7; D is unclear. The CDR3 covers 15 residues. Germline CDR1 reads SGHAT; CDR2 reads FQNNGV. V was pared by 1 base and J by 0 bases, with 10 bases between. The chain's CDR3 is CASSLGAYFSYEQYF. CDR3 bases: TGTGCCAGCAGCTTAGGGGCGTATTTCTCCTACGAGCAGTACTTC.

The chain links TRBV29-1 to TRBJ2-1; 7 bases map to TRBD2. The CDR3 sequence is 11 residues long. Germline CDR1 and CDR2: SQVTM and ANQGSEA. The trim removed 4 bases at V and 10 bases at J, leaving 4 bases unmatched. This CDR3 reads CSVGEAGEQFF. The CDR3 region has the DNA TGCAGCGTTGGGGAAGCGGGAGAGCAGTTCTTC.

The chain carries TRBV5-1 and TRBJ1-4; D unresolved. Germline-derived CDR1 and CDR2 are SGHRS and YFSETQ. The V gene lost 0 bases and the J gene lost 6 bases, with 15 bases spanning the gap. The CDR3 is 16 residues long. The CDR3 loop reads CASSLGTVGGDEKLFF. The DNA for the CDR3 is TGCGCCAGCAGCTTGGGAACTGTGGGCGGGGATGAAAAACTGTTTTTT. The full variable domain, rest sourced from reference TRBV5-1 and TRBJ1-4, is KAGVTQTPRYLIKTRGQQVTLSCSPISGHRSVSWYQQTPGQGLQFLFEYFSETQRNKGNFPGRFSGRQFSNSRSEMNVSTLELGDSALYLCASSLGTVGGDEKLFFGSGTQLSVL.

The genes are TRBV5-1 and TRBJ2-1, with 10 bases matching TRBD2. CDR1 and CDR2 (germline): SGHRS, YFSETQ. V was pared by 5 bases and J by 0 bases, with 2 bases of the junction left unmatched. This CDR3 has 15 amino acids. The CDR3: CASRLAGSSYNEQFF. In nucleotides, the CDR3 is TGCGCCAGCAGACTAGCGGGAAGCTCCTACAATGAGCAGTTCTTC.

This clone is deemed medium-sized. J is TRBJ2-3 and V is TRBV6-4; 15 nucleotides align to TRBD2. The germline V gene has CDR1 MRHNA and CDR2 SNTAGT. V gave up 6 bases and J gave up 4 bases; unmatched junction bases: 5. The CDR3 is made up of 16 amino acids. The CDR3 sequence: CASSDGLAGGPDTQYF. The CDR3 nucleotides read TGTGCCAGCAGCGACGGACTAGCGGGAGGGCCAGATACGCAGTATTTT.

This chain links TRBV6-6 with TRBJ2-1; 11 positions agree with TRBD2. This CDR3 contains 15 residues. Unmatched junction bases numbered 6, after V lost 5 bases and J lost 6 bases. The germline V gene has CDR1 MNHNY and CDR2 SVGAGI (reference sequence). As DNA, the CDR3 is TGTGCCAGCAGTGCAGTAGCGGGAGGGTTCAATGAGCAGTTCTTC. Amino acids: CASSAVAGGFNEQFF.

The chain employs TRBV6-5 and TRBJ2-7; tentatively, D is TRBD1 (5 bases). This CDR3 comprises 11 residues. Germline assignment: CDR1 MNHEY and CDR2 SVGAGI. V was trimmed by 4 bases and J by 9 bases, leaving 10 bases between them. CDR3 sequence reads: CASSLGDTQYF. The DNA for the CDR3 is TGTGCCAGCAGTTTAGGGGATACGCAGTACTTC.

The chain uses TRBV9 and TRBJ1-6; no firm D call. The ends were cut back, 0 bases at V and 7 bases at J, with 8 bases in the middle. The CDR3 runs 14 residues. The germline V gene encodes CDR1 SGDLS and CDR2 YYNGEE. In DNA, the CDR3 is TGTGCCAGCAGCGTAGAGACTGTAAATTCACCCCTCCACTTT. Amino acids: CASSVETVNSPLHF.

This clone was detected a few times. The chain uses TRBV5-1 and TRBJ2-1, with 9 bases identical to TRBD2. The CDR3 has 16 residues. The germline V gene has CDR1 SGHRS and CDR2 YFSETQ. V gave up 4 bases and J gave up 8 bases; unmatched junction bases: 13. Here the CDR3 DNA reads TGCGCCAGCAGCGCCTCTCTAGCGGGAAGCCGGGATGAGCAGTTCTTC. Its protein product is CASSASLAGSRDEQFF.